The 25 T cell receptor beta chains below all came from one sample that was sequenced in a study of T cells in localized non-small cell lung cancer (dated by TCRdb to about 2020). Libraries were prepared through the immunoSEQ multiplex PCR assay. TCRdb's version of the immuneACCESS table is confined to in-frame rearrangements and falls short of the full clone set. An unresolved V gene accounts for under half of the shortfall where checked; the remainder is of unknown origin. The sample profile shows about 79,000 clones; roughly 81% of them were found once. The biggest ten clones account for approximately 12% of the sample. The source was peripheral blood, collected before any cancer treatment. These receptors all stem from a female donor of 60 years or more with stage I lung adenocarcinoma.

This clone was recorded only once. The chain recombines TRBV5-6 with TRBJ1-3; tentative D call: TRBD1 (6 bases). CDR1 and CDR2 from the germline V gene are SGHDT and YYEEEE. V lost 5 bases, J lost 0 bases, and 12 bases lay in between. The CDR3 sequence is 15 residues long. CDR3 sequence: CASSGQRLSGNTIYF. The CDR3 coding sequence is TGTGCCAGCAGTGGACAGAGACTCTCTGGAAACACCATATATTTT.

The rearrangement joins TRBV27 to TRBJ2-7; 10 positions agree with TRBD2. Losses at the gene ends were 6 bases for V and 7 bases for J; bases not matched to a gene: 9. The germline gives CDR1 MNHEY, CDR2 SMNVEV (reference sequence). There are 14 residues in the CDR3. The CDR3 region has the DNA TGTGCCAGCAGGACCTTACTAGCGGGATATGAGCAGTACTTC. Translated, it gives CASRTLLAGYEQYF.

The chain carries TRBV2 and TRBJ2-5; perhaps TRBD1 as D (5 bases). The CDR3 spans 17 residues. From germline, CDR1 is SNHLY and CDR2 FYNNEI. The germline V and J ends were trimmed by 0 bases and 5 bases, with 19 bases remaining between them. CDR3: CASSEASRTWGMETQYF. CDR3 DNA sequence: TGTGCCAGCAGTGAAGCATCGAGGACCTGGGGCATGGAGACCCAGTACTTC.

The V call is TRBV11-3, the J call TRBJ1-2; D call uncertain. V lost 6 bases to trimming and J lost 5 bases, with 16 bases between them. The CDR3 spans 14 residues. Looked up from germline, CDR1 is SGHNT and CDR2 is YENEEA. For the CDR3, the DNA is TGTGCCAGCAGTTTACCGGGAAGAAAATATGGCTACACCTTC. Its translation is CASSLPGRKYGYTF.

On this clone: This same CDR3 is encoded by further DNA sequences in the sample. The chain links TRBV19 to TRBJ1-2, with D unresolved. Germline CDR1 reads LNHDA; CDR2 reads SQIVND (reference sequence). Trimming took 2 bases from V and 4 from J, leaving 8 bases between them. This CDR3 spans 13 amino acids. The DNA of the CDR3 is TGTGCCAGTAGTATAAGAGGACTCTATGGCTACACCTTC. Translation: CASSIRGLYGYTF.

This clone was detected once. V and J are TRBV11-1 and TRBJ1-2; D perhaps matches TRBD1 (5 bases). Germline V gene sequence: CDR1 SGHAT, CDR2 FQDESV (reference sequence). Trimming cost V 3 bases and J 4 bases, with 9 bases left between them. CDR3 size: 13 residues. The CDR3: CASSLGRIYGYTF. The CDR3 bases are TGTGCCAGCAGCTTGGGACGGATCTATGGCTACACCTTC.

This clone has just one count. The chain joins TRBV5-1 to TRBJ2-1; tentatively, D is TRBD2 (6 bases). The ends were cut back, 0 bases at V and 2 bases at J, with 9 bases in the middle. There are 15 residues in the CDR3. Germline CDR1 SGHRS, CDR2 YFSETQ. CDR3 loop: CASSLDSGPYNEQFF. The CDR3 nucleotides read TGCGCCAGCAGCTTGGATAGCGGACCCTACAATGAGCAGTTCTTC.

The chain is built from TRBV6-5 and TRBJ2-5; maybe TRBD2 (6 bases). Germline-derived CDR1 and CDR2 are MNHEY and SVGAGI. Trimming removed 6 bases at V and 4 bases at J, with 18 bases between. The CDR3 totals 15 residues. CDR3 region: CASSSLGLGGETQYF. Here the CDR3 DNA reads TGTGCCAGCAGCTCTCTCGGACTGGGGGGAGAGACCCAGTACTTC.

The chain has TRBV7-9 and TRBJ1-1, with unresolved D. The V gene lost 1 base and the J gene lost 0 bases, with 9 bases spanning the gap. CDR1 and CDR2 (germline): SEHNR, FQNEAQ (reference sequence). This CDR3 region has 15 residues. CDR3 sequence: CASSLGLGMNTEAFF. CDR3 in DNA: TGTGCCAGCAGCTTAGGATTGGGGATGAACACTGAAGCTTTCTTT.

The chain recombines TRBV4-1 with TRBJ1-5; a possible D gene is TRBD1 (6 bases). The length of the CDR3 is 13 residues. The germline gives CDR1 MGHRA, CDR2 YSYEKL. V lost 2 bases and J 5 bases, leaving 7 bases between the germline ends. The CDR3 reads CASSQNRDQPQHF. The DNA of the CDR3 is TGCGCCAGCAGCCAAAACAGGGATCAGCCCCAGCATTTT.

The rearrangement links TRBV5-1 to TRBJ1-2; TRBD1 is a possible D gene (6 bases). The germline V and J ends were trimmed by 0 bases and 8 bases, with 14 bases remaining between them. The CDR3 consists of 14 residues. Germline V gene lookup returns CDR1 SGHRS and CDR2 YFSETQ. In nucleotides, the CDR3 is TGCGCCAGCAGCTTGGCGGGGGGCGGCCTGGGCTACACCTTC. It is translated as CASSLAGGGLGYTF.

This clone appeared once. The rearrangement uses TRBV6-1 and TRBJ1-1, with a weak D call TRBD1 (5 bases). Germline CDR1 MNHNS, CDR2 SASEGT. The CDR3 totals 15 residues. Trimming pared 3 bases from V and 1 base from J, leaving 12 bases between. The CDR3 DNA follows: TGTGCCAGCAGTGATCTGACAGATCCGAACACTGAAGCTTTCTTT. Its protein is CASSDLTDPNTEAFF.

The table lists this clone with many counts. V is TRBV30 and J is TRBJ1-2; tentatively, D is TRBD1 (5 bases). From germline, CDR1 is GTSNPN and CDR2 SVGIG (reference sequence). The CDR3 covers 13 residues. V lost 2 bases, J lost 7 bases, and 14 bases lay in between. In DNA, the CDR3 is TGTGCCTGGAGTTTCGAGGGGCGGGGTGGCTACACCTTC. Translating gives CAWSFEGRGGYTF.

This chain connects TRBV25-1 to TRBJ2-3; possibly TRBD1 or TRBD2 for D (5 bases each). Per germline, CDR1 MGHDK and CDR2 SYGVNS. The CDR3 spans 16 residues. With 1 base removed from V and 1 base from J, the gap between germline ends came to 12 bases. Written as DNA, the CDR3 is TGTGCCAGCAGTGAATCGGGGCGGGCGGGCACAGATACGCAGTATTTT. It yields the protein CASSESGRAGTDTQYF.

The rearrangement joins TRBV29-1 to TRBJ2-2; 9 positions agree with TRBD1. This CDR3 contains 15 residues. The V gene's germline CDR1 is SQVTM and CDR2 ANQGSEA. V shed 6 bases and J 6 bases; nucleotides not matched to a gene: 11. CDR3 in amino acids: CSVGVPGQGPGELFF. The CDR3 nucleotides read TGCAGCGTCGGTGTTCCGGGACAGGGCCCCGGGGAGCTGTTTTTT.

This clone has just one count. The rearrangement uses TRBV5-1 and TRBJ2-5; 7 bases agree with TRBD1. The germline gives CDR1 SGHRS, CDR2 YFSETQ. The length of the CDR3 is 17 residues. V lost 0 bases to trimming and J lost 5 bases; unmatched junction nucleotides: 13. The CDR3 DNA reads as TGCGCCAGCAGCTTGGACGCTGTATCAGGGGGTAGCGAGACCCAGTACTTC. Protein product: CASSLDAVSGGSETQYF.

CDR3 bases: TGTGCCAGCAGTTCAATCCTAGCGGGGGGGCTCACTGGTACGCAGTATTTT. This translates into CASSSILAGGLTGTQYF. This chain uses TRBV28 with TRBJ2-3, with 12 bases fitting TRBD2. J gave up 8 bases and V 4 bases, and 13 bases lay outside the gene matches. The CDR3 has 17 residues. Germline assignment: CDR1 MDHEN and CDR2 SYDVKM.

This clone has only one observation. The chain is built from TRBV5-8 and TRBJ2-1, with 8 bases fitting TRBD2. After removal of 0 bases from V and 0 bases from J, the junction contained 11 bases not matched to a gene. Per germline, CDR1 SGHTS and CDR2 YDEGEE. The CDR3 is 19 residues long. The CDR3 spells CASSLAATSVLSSYNEQFF. The DNA for the CDR3 is TGTGCCAGCAGCTTGGCTGCGACTAGCGTACTTAGCTCCTACAATGAGCAGTTCTTC.

The chain carries TRBV27 and TRBJ2-3; 7 bases fit TRBD1. The CDR3 covers 14 residues. Losses at the gene ends were 5 bases for V and 2 bases for J; bases not matched to a gene: 4. The germline CDR1 and CDR2 sequences are MNHEY and SMNVEV (reference sequence). The CDR3 loop reads CASSNRGFTDTQYF. The CDR3, as DNA: TGTGCCAGCAGTAACAGGGGTTTCACAGATACGCAGTATTTT.

This rearrangement joins TRBV6-1 to TRBJ2-4; D assignment may be TRBD1 or TRBD2 (5 bases each). V was trimmed by 0 bases and J by 15 bases, leaving 18 bases between them. Germline assignment: CDR1 MNHNS and CDR2 SASEGT. This CDR3 is built from 14 residues. Here the CDR3 DNA reads TGTGCCAGCAGTGAAGCCGTAAGGGACCGGTTACCGTACTTC. This translates into CASSEAVRDRLPYF.

This clone showed up just a few times. This rearrangement joins TRBV18 to TRBJ1-5; D gene unclear. This CDR3 has 13 amino acids. In germline, CDR1 is KGHSH, CDR2 LQKENI. V gave up 1 base and J gave up 7 bases, with 8 bases separating them. The CDR3 coding sequence is TGTGCCAGCTCACCACAAATGGAACAGCCCCAGCATTTT. Its protein product is CASSPQMEQPQHF.

The chain carries TRBV5-1 and TRBJ2-7; 8 bases line up with TRBD1. The CDR3 contains 15 residues. Per the germline V gene, CDR1 is SGHRS and CDR2 is YFSETQ. V trimming: 4 bases; J trimming: 2 bases; junction bases outside the gene matches: 8. The CDR3 sequence is CASSTWTGFTYEQYF. The CDR3 DNA reads as TGCGCCAGCAGCACCTGGACAGGGTTTACCTACGAGCAGTACTTC.

J is TRBJ2-7 and V is TRBV7-2, with D uncertain. The CDR3 covers 15 residues. Trimming shortened V by 1 base and J by 4 bases, and 14 bases separated the two germline ends. Germline V CDR1 and CDR2: SGHTA, FQGNSA. CDR3 in DNA: TGTGCCAGCAGCTTAGTCGCAGGCACCTTTTACGAGCAGTACTTC. Amino acid sequence: CASSLVAGTFYEQYF.

CDR3 loop: CSAEDREKLFF. The CDR3 DNA sequence: TGCAGTGCCGAAGACAGAGAAAAACTGTTTTTT. The chain recombines TRBV20-1 with TRBJ1-4; the D gene is possibly TRBD1 (5 bases). This CDR3 is built from 11 residues. With 6 bases removed from V and 8 bases from J, the gap between germline ends came to 10 bases. Germline assignment: CDR1 DFQATT and CDR2 SNEGSKA (reference sequence).

This rearrangement joins TRBV19 to TRBJ1-2; 9 nucleotides line up with TRBD1. Unmatched junction bases numbered 4, after V lost 6 bases and J lost 5 bases. The germline gives CDR1 LNHDA, CDR2 SQIVND (reference sequence). The CDR3 loop spans 13 amino acids. CDR3 loop: CASRGQGTYGYTF. Here the CDR3 DNA reads TGTGCCAGTAGGGGACAGGGTACTTATGGCTACACCTTC.